The 4 T cell receptor beta chains in this list originate from one sample, sequenced in a study of blood T cell repertoires in COVID-19. Libraries were prepared by immunoSEQ multiplex PCR; TCRdb keeps only in-frame clonotypes and omits some of them. Of over 250,000 clones listed, 86% are singletons. The sample taken for sequencing was peripheral blood. Source of these receptors: a man aged 35-49 years who had recovered from COVID-19.

The chain is built from TRBV6-5 and TRBJ1-2; 11 nucleotides line up with TRBD1. The CDR3 spans 14 residues. The J segment lost 6 bases and the V segment lost 6 bases, leaving 6 bases of the junction unmatched. Germline CDR1 is MNHEY and CDR2 is SVGAGI. The CDR3 DNA reads TGTGCCAGCAGGGACACGGACAGGGGGCATGGCTACACCTTC. This sequence encodes CASRDTDRGHGYTF.

The chain uses TRBV6-5 and TRBJ2-7, with 7 positions matching TRBD1. The CDR3 has 15 residues. The V and J ends lost 2 bases and 0 bases, in that order; junction bases with no gene match: 4. Germline CDR1 reads MNHEY; CDR2 reads SVGAGI. This chain's CDR3 is CASSYLGQASYEQYF. DNA for the CDR3: TGTGCCAGCAGTTACCTTGGACAGGCCTCCTACGAGCAGTACTTC.

This clone appeared a few times. The J gene is TRBJ1-6, the V gene TRBV6-5; D possibly corresponds to TRBD1 (6 bases). CDR1 is MNHEY and CDR2 is SVGAGI in the germline V gene. CDR3 length: 12 amino acids. With 9 bases removed from V and 6 bases from J, the gap between germline ends came to 9 bases. The DNA of the CDR3 is TGTGCCAGTTCACAGGGTAATTCACCCCTCCACTTT. Amino acids: CASSQGNSPLHF.

The rearrangement links TRBV27 to TRBJ2-1, with TRBD2 matching 7 bases. V gave up 4 bases and J gave up 3 bases; unmatched junction bases: 6. CDR3 size: 15 residues. Germline V gene lookup returns CDR1 MNHEY and CDR2 SMNVEV (reference sequence). CDR3 region: CASSWGGTYYNEQFF. CDR3 DNA: TGTGCCAGCAGTTGGGGGGGGACCTACTACAATGAGCAGTTCTTC.